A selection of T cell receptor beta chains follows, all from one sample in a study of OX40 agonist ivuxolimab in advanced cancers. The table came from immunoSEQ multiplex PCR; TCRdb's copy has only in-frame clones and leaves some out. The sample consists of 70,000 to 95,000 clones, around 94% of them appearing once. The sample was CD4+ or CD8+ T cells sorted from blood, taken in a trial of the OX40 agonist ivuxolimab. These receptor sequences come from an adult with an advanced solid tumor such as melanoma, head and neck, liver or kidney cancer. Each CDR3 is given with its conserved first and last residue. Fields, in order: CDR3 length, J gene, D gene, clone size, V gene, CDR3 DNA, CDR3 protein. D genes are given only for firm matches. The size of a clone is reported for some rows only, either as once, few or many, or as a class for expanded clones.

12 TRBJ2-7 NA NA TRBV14 TGTGCCAGCAGCCAAGCCACCTACGAGCAGTACTTC CASSQATYEQYF
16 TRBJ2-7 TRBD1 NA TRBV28 TGTGCCAGCAGTCGCAGGGTCGGACAGGTTCCCCACGAGCAGTACTTC CASSRRVGQVPHEQYF
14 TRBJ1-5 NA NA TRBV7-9 TGTGCCAGCAGCTTAGGGGATAGCAATCAGCCCCAGCATTTT CASSLGDSNQPQHF
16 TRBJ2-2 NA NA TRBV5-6 TGTGCCAGCAGCCCCCGGACAGTCCTAATGACCGGGGAGCTGTTTTTT CASSPRTVLMTGELFF
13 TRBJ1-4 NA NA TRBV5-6 TGTGCCAGCGGTTGGGGAACTAATGAAAAACTGTTTTTT CASGWGTNEKLFF
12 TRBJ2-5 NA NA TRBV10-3 TGTGCCACCCTGGGGGGAGAAGAGACCCAGTACTTC CATLGGEETQYF
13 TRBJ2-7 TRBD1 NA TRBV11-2 TGTGCCAGCAGCTTACTACAGGGGAACGAGCAGTACTTC CASSLLQGNEQYF
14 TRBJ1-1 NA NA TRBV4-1 TGCGCCAGCAGCCAAGCCGGGATGAACACTGAAGCTTTCTTT CASSQAGMNTEAFF
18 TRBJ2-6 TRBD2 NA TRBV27 TGTGCCAGCAGTGTGCGGGGGTTCCCAGGGAGTGGGGCCAACGTCCTGACTTTC CASSVRGFPGSGANVLTF
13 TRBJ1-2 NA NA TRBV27 TGTGCCAGCAGCGTACGGGGGCAGTATGGCTACACCTTC CASSVRGQYGYTF
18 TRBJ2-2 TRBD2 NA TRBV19 TGTGCCAGTAGTATAGTGGTGGGACTAGCGTCGAACACCGGGGAGCTGTTTTTT CASSIVVGLASNTGELFF
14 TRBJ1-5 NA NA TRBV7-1 TGTGCCAGCAGCTTAGGAGGAGGGCACCAGCCCCAGCATTTT CASSLGGGHQPQHF
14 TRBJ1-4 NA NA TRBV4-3 TGCGCCAGCAGCCAGGATAGGACGGGGGAAAAACTGTTTTTT CASSQDRTGEKLFF
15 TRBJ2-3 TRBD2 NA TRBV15 TGTGCCACCATGCGGGAGTGGGTGAATACAGATACGCAGTATTTT CATMREWVNTDTQYF
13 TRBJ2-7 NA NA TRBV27 TGTGCCAGCAGTTTAACACCCACCTACGAGCAGTACTTC CASSLTPTYEQYF
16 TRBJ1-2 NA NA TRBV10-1 TGCGCCAGCAGTTCGGGATCAAGGCGAAAGACCTATGGCTACACCTTC CASSSGSRRKTYGYTF
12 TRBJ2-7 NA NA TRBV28 TGTGCCAGCACCAGGTGGGGAAACGAGCAGTACTTC CASTRWGNEQYF
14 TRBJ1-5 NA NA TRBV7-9 TGTGCCAGCAGCCCATCAGACACACATCAGCCCCAGCATTTT CASSPSDTHQPQHF
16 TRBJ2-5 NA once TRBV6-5 TGTGCCAGCAGTTACTCGACGGGTTTTGACCAAGAGACCCAGTACTTC CASSYSTGFDQETQYF
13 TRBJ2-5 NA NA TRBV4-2 TGTGCCAGCAGCCAAGGAGCGCTTCTGACCCAGTACTTC CASSQGALLTQYF
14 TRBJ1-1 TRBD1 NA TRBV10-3 TGTGCCATCAGAAAGGACAGGGAGAACACTGAAGCTTTCTTT CAIRKDRENTEAFF
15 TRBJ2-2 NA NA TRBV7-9 TGTGCCAGCAGCCCATGGGGAGAAGACACCGGGGAGCTGTTTTTT CASSPWGEDTGELFF
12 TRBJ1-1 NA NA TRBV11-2 TGTGCCAGCACCATAGGAGACACTGAAGCTTTCTTT CASTIGDTEAFF
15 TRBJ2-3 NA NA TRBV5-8 TGTGCCAGCAGCCTCGGACAGTCCTGGATGGATACGCAGTATTTT CASSLGQSWMDTQYF
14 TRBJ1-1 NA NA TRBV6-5 TGTGCCAGCAGTTACAGATCTGGCAAGACTGAAGCTTTCTTT CASSYRSGKTEAFF
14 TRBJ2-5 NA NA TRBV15 TGTGCCACCAGCAAGTCACGCAGGGAAGAGACCCAGTACTTC CATSKSRREETQYF
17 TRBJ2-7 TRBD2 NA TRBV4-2 TGTGCCAGCAGCCAAGACCTCTCGGCGGGAGCCCTAGTCGAGCAGTACTTC CASSQDLSAGALVEQYF
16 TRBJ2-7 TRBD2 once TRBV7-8 TGTGCCAGCAGCTCCAAGACTAGCGGGGGGGACTACGAGCAGTACTTC CASSSKTSGGDYEQYF
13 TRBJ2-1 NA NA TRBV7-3 TGTGCCAGCAGCGAAGCCCCGGGATATGAGCAGTTCTTC CASSEAPGYEQFF
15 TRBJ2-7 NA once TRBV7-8 TGTGCCAGCAGCACCGCCTACAGGGGACTCTACGAGCAGTACTTC CASSTAYRGLYEQYF
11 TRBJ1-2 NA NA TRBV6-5 TGTGCCAGCAGTTACGGGGATGGCTACACCTTC CASSYGDGYTF
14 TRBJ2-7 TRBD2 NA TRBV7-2 TGTGCCAGCAGCTTACTAGCGGAGGCCTACGAGCAGTACTTC CASSLLAEAYEQYF
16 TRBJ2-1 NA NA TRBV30 TGTGCCTCGGACCAAGAGGGGATAAGCTCCTACAATGAGCAGTTCTTC CASDQEGISSYNEQFF
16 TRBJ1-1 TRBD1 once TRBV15 TGTGCCACCAGCAGGGGCCTGAGACAGGGGAGGGCTGAAGCTTTCTTT CATSRGLRQGRAEAFF
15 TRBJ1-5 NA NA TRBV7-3 TGTGCCAGCACCCTAGGACCCCCCCCAGGCCAGCCCCAGCATTTT CASTLGPPPGQPQHF
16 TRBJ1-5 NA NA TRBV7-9 TGTGCCAGCAGCCCTCGAGGGGGAGATAGCAATCAGCCCCAGCATTTT CASSPRGGDSNQPQHF
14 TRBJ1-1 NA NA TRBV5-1 TGCGCCAGCAGTCTTCTCCCGGGGGGCACTGAAGCTTTCTTT CASSLLPGGTEAFF
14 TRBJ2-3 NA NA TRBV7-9 TGTGCCAGCAGCTTAGAGTCGGGCGCAGATACGCAGTATTTT CASSLESGADTQYF
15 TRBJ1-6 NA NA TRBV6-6 TGTGCCAGCAGTGGTGACAGAAACTATAATTCACCCCTCCACTTT CASSGDRNYNSPLHF
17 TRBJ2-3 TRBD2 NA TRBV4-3 TGCGCCAGCAGCGCAACGTGGGCGGGGGGCCTCGGGGATACGCAGTATTTT CASSATWAGGLGDTQYF
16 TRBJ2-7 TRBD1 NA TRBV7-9 TGTGCCAGCAGCTCCACCCAGGGGGCGATCACCTACGAGCAGTACTTC CASSSTQGAITYEQYF